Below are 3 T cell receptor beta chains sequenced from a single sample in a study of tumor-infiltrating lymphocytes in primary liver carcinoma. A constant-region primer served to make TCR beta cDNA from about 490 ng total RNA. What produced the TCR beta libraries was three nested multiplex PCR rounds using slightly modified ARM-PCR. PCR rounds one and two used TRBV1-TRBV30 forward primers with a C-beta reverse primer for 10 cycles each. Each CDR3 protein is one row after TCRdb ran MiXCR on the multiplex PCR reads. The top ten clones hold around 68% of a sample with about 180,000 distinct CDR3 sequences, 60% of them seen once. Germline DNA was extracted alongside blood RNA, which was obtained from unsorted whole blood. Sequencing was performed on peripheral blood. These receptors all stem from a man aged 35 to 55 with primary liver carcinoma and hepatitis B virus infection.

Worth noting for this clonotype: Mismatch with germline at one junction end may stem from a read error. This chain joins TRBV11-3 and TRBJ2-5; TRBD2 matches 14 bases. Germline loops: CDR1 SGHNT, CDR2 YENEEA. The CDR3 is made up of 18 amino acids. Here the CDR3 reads CVSSPGTSGSLSQETQYF. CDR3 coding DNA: TGTGTCAGCAGCCCTGGGACTAGCGGGAGCCTCTCCCAAGAGACCCAGTACTTC.

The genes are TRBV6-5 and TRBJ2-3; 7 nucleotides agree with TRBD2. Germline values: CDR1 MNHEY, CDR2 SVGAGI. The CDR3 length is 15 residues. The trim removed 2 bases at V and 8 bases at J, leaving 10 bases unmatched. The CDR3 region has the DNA TGTGCCAGCAGTTACAGGGCGGGAGCCGCAGGTACGCAGTATTTT. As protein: CASSYRAGAAGTQYF.

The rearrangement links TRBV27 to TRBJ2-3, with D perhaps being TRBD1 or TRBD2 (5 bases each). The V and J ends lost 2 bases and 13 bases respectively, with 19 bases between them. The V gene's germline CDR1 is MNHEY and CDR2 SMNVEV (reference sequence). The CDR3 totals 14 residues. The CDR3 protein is CASSLQSGTPRKYF. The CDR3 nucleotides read TGTGCCAGCAGTTTACAATCCGGGACCCCCCGAAAGTATTTT.